This TCR beta chain was captured by sequencing in a study of cytomegalovirus exposure and HLA in healthy donors. Germline CDR1 is MDHEN and CDR2 is SYDVKM. Losses at the gene ends were 7 bases for V and 8 bases for J; bases not matched to a gene: 18. The CDR3 has 17 amino acids. In the case of this clone: Its antigen remains unidentified.

It was with 60 Vbeta and 13 Jbeta primers that the PCR ran. Source study methods: As a later analysis found, there were 70 million to 100 million unique TCR beta chains, of which roughly 11 million were shared. Produced via immunoSEQ multiplex PCR; TCRdb's table is partial and in-frame only. The D gene and trimming were derived from the DNA, and the V and J assignments and clone size from that table. This sample carries more than 95,000 clones, with roughly 2.5% going to the ten biggest clones. Findings of the study overall: Some V segments, TRBV6-2 and TRBV6-3 among them, were indistinguishable and were therefore excluded.

The chain uses TRBV28 and TRBJ2-1; 9 bases agree with TRBD2. The source of this sequence is a young man in good health and CMV-seronegative. What was sequenced was PBMCs. This CDR3 is CASTAVGREGLEDEQFF. The CDR3 DNA sequence: TGTGCCAGCACAGCAGTGGGGCGGGAGGGCCTAGAGGATGAGCAGTTCTTC.